One sample yielded the 13 T cell receptor beta chains listed below, sequenced in a study of T cell responses to AZD1222 COVID-19 vaccine (dated by TCRdb to 2020 to 2023). The method behind the library was the immunoSEQ multiplex PCR assay. TCRdb holds this immuneACCESS table with in-frame rearrangements only. Some clones are missing; in checked studies, unresolved V genes explain under half, and the rest has no known cause. This sample's table lists over 140,000 clones. Approximately 2% of the sample belongs to the ten largest clones. This specimen's time point label, interpreted: baseline before first vaccination. The specimen sequenced was peripheral blood. These receptors all come from an adult in good health.

This chain uses TRBV7-2 with TRBJ1-2; 11 bases agree with TRBD1. With 4 bases clipped from V and 4 bases from J, the junction kept 8 bases outside the gene matches. The CDR3 is made up of 16 amino acids. CDR1 is SGHTA and CDR2 is FQGNSA in the germline V gene. DNA of the CDR3: TGTGCCAGCAGCTCGTCCCGGGACAGGGGGGGCTATGGCTACACCTTC. It specifies CASSSSRDRGGYGYTF. The full variable domain, completed using reference TRBV7-2 and TRBJ1-2, is GAGVSQSPSNKVTEKGKDVELRCDPISGHTALYWYRQSLGQGLEFLIYFQGNSAPDKSGLPSDRFSAERTGGSVSTLTIQRTQQEDSAVYLCASSSSRDRGGYGYTFGSGTRLTVV.

The genes are TRBV28 and TRBJ1-1; D uncertain. CDR3 length equals 13 residues. Deletions cut 7 bases from V and 1 base from J, with 10 bases between. Germline CDR1 reads MDHEN; CDR2 reads SYDVKM. The DNA of the CDR3 is TGTGCCAGCACCTCGACCGCGAACACTGAAGCTTTCTTT. It codes for CASTSTANTEAFF. Filled out from reference TRBV28 and TRBJ1-1, the complete variable domain reads DVKVTQSSRYLVKRTGEKVFLECVQDMDHENMFWYRQDPGLGLRLIYFSYDVKMKEKGDIPEGYSVSREKKERFSLILESASTNQTSMYLCASTSTANTEAFFGQGTRLTVV.

The chain couples TRBV18 to TRBJ1-3; 8 bases map to TRBD1. CDR1 is KGHSH, CDR2 LQKENI, per germline. This CDR3 contains 15 residues. V gave up 3 bases and J gave up 5 bases; unmatched junction bases: 6. CDR3 DNA: TGTGCCAGCTCACCGGACGGGACAGGTAGAAACACCATATATTTT. Translation: CASSPDGTGRNTIYF.

V and J are TRBV11-2 and TRBJ2-5; D gene uncertain. CDR3 size: 14 residues. Germline V gives CDR1 SGHAT, CDR2 FQNNGV. V was trimmed by 0 bases and J by 0 bases, leaving 5 bases between them. CDR3 loop: CASSLDLYQETQYF. CDR3 in DNA: TGTGCCAGCAGCTTAGATCTGTACCAAGAGACCCAGTACTTC.

The CDR3 DNA follows: TGTGCCAGCAGTGGACGGGGGGTTACAGATACGCAGTATTTT. Encoded protein: CASSGRGVTDTQYF. V usage is TRBV25-1 and J usage is TRBJ2-3; 7 positions agree with TRBD2. This CDR3 region has 14 residues. Trimming cost V 4 bases and J 3 bases; bases outside gene matches: 4. Germline values: CDR1 MGHDK, CDR2 SYGVNS. Complete variable domain (other parts from reference TRBV25-1 and TRBJ2-3): EADIYQTPRYLVIGTGKKITLECSQTMGHDKMYWYQQDPGMELHLIHYSYGVNSTEKGDLSSESTVSRIRTEHFPLTLESARPSHTSQYLCASSGRGVTDTQYFGPGTRLTVL.

The rearrangement joins TRBV5-4 to TRBJ1-2; TRBD1 might be the D (5 bases). CDR3 length: 15 residues. V was pared by 4 bases and J by 5 bases, with 18 bases between. CDR1 and CDR2 (germline): SGHNT, YYREEE (reference sequence). CDR3 protein: CASSRDPSLGYGYTF. In DNA, the CDR3 is TGTGCCAGCAGCCGGGACCCTTCGCTAGGGTATGGCTACACCTTC.

V is TRBV5-1 and J is TRBJ2-5; possible D gene TRBD2, 6 bases. The germline V and J ends were trimmed by 4 bases and 3 bases, with 10 bases remaining between them. This CDR3 contains 13 residues. Germline V gene lookup returns CDR1 SGHRS and CDR2 YFSETQ. DNA for the CDR3: TGCGCCAGCAGCCCGGCGGGAAAAGAGACCCAGTACTTC. Its protein product is CASSPAGKETQYF.

The V call is TRBV19, the J call TRBJ1-1; the D gene is possibly TRBD1 (6 bases). CDR1 is LNHDA and CDR2 is SQIVND in the germline V gene (reference sequence). Trimming shortened V by 7 bases and J by 5 bases, and 14 bases separated the two germline ends. This CDR3 contains 13 residues. The CDR3: CASMRGAGTEAFF. CDR3 DNA sequence: TGTGCCAGTATGCGGGGGGCTGGTACTGAAGCTTTCTTT.

The V call is TRBV1, the J call TRBJ1-5; no check of the table's D call, TRBD1, against the DNA was made. TRBV1 is annotated as a pseudogene. The CDR3 is made up of 16 amino acids. The CDR3 loop is CTSSQGIGGPNQPQHF. The CDR3 coding sequence is TGCACCAGCAGCCAGGGGATAGGGGGCCCCAATCAGCCCCAGCATTTT.

CDR3 sequence reads: CSVERTGTGGYNEQFF. The CDR3 nucleotides are TGCAGCGTTGAGCGGACGGGGACAGGGGGGTACAATGAGCAGTTCTTC. The genes are TRBV29-1 and TRBJ2-1, with TRBD1 matching 11 bases. The germline V gene encodes CDR1 SQVTM and CDR2 ANQGSEA. CDR3 length: 16 residues. With 3 bases clipped from V and 4 bases from J, the junction kept 8 bases outside the gene matches.

The V and J genes are TRBV30 and TRBJ1-1, with a tentative D call TRBD1 (5 bases). V lost 0 bases and J lost 4, with 9 bases in between. Germline V gene sequence: CDR1 GTSNPN, CDR2 SVGIG (reference sequence). The CDR3 consists of 13 residues. The CDR3 sequence: CAWSVGVGTEAFF. In nucleotides, the CDR3 is TGTGCCTGGAGTGTAGGGGTGGGCACTGAAGCTTTCTTT.

The chain carries TRBV28 and TRBJ1-2, with TRBD1 matching over 7 bases. This CDR3 is built from 12 residues. After removal of 6 bases from V and 8 bases from J, the junction contained 6 bases not matched to a gene. Looked up from germline, CDR1 is MDHEN and CDR2 is SYDVKM. The chain's CDR3 is CASSSGGGGYTF. The CDR3 coding sequence is TGTGCCAGCAGCTCAGGGGGAGGAGGCTACACCTTC.

The genes are TRBV6-1 and TRBJ1-2; D call uncertain. V gave up 2 bases and J gave up 3 bases, with 4 bases separating them. The V gene's germline CDR1 is MNHNS and CDR2 SASEGT. This CDR3 is built from 12 residues. The chain's CDR3 is CASSESYYGYTF. CDR3 nucleotides: TGTGCCAGCAGTGAATCCTACTATGGCTACACCTTC.